What follows are 30 T cell receptor beta chains derived from one specimen sequenced in a study of identical twins listed by TCRdb under 2016. Libraries came from 5' RACE. These reads were obtained on an Illumina HiSeq 2000. The raw public data were reprocessed by TCRdb itself: fastp quality trimming at Q25, MiXCR clonotype calling, in-frame beta chains only. Rows merge per CDR3 protein into single entries with the most common DNA and genes. A total of 260,000 or so distinct CDR3 sequences appear in this sample, 7.5% of them only once. The ten largest clones add up to more than 5% of the sample. This sample was shared with a second study, whose subject was yellow fever vaccine responses in identical twins.

Sequencing input: CD8+ T cells sorted from blood. These receptors all stem from a woman aged 18 to 35 in good health.

This clonotype was counted only a few times. The chain has TRBV7-6 and TRBJ2-7, with 9 nucleotides matching TRBD1. In germline, CDR1 is SGHVS, CDR2 FNYEAQ. V dropped 5 bases and J dropped 1; count of bases not matched to a gene: 12. There are 17 residues in the CDR3. CDR3 protein: CASSHSTGGGPSYEQYF. The CDR3 coding sequence is TGTGCCAGCAGCCATTCGACAGGGGGGGGGCCTTCCTACGAGCAGTACTTC. The full variable domain, in which reference TRBV7-6 and TRBJ2-7 provide the parts outside the CDR3, is GAGVSQSPRYKVTKRGQDVALRCDPISGHVSLYWYRQALGQGPEFLTYFNYEAQQDKSGLPNDRFSAERPEGSISTLTIQRTEQRDSAMYRCASSHSTGGGPSYEQYFGPGTRLTVT.

This clonotype showed up many times. The chain joins TRBV5-1 to TRBJ2-3; no clear D. Germline loops: CDR1 SGHRS, CDR2 YFSETQ. This CDR3 has 14 amino acids. V was shortened by 0 bases and J by 6 bases, with 11 bases between the two germline ends. Here the CDR3 DNA reads TGCGCCAGCAGCTTGGACAGCCCATGGGATACGCAGTATTTT. As protein: CASSLDSPWDTQYF.

Only a few counts were recorded for this clonotype. The rearrangement uses TRBV7-9 and TRBJ2-7; 8 positions match TRBD1. J gave up 2 bases and V 4 bases, and 4 bases lay outside the gene matches. The CDR3 extends over 14 amino acids. The germline CDR1 and CDR2 sequences are SEHNR and FQNEAQ (reference sequence). The CDR3 DNA reads TGTGCCAGCAGCTCCCGGGACAGGACCTACGAGCAGTACGTC. Its translation: CASSSRDRTYEQYV.

This clonotype occurred many times. The chain joins TRBV11-2 to TRBJ2-5; D remains unclear. CDR3 length equals 13 residues. CDR1 and CDR2 from the germline V gene are SGHAT and FQNNGV. Trimming took 8 bases from V and 3 from J, leaving 13 bases between them. The CDR3 sequence: CASGYSVEETQYF. The CDR3 coding sequence is TGTGCCAGCGGATATTCGGTGGAAGAGACCCAGTACTTC.

This clonotype has ten or more counts. V is TRBV6-1 and J is TRBJ1-2; possible D gene TRBD1, 5 bases. CDR3 size: 13 residues. Trimming removed 8 bases at V and 2 bases at J, with 12 bases between. Germline V CDR1 and CDR2: MNHNS, SASEGT. CDR3 region: CASSQTENYGYTF. In DNA form, the CDR3 reads TGTGCCAGCTCGCAGACAGAAAACTATGGCTACACCTTC.

V gene TRBV7-8 combines with J gene TRBJ2-1; D might be TRBD1 or TRBD2, each matching 6 bases. The germline gives CDR1 SGHVS, CDR2 FQNEAQ. The germline V and J ends were trimmed by 8 bases and 0 bases, with 11 bases remaining between them. CDR3 length: 14 residues. This CDR3 reads CASFGGHSYNEQFF. The CDR3 nucleotides are TGTGCCAGCTTTGGGGGGCACTCCTACAATGAGCAGTTCTTC.

This clonotype turned up a few times. The genes are TRBV9 and TRBJ2-2; possibly TRBD1 or TRBD2 for D (5 bases each). This CDR3 region has 15 residues. Trimming took off 0 bases at V and 0 bases at J, with 6 bases between the two ends. CDR1 SGDLS and CDR2 YYNGEE come from the germline V gene. In DNA form, the CDR3 reads TGTGCCAGCAGCGTAGAGGGACCGAACACCGGGGAGCTGTTTTTT. It codes for CASSVEGPNTGELFF. The complete variable domain, with remaining parts taken from reference TRBV9 and TRBJ2-2, reads DSGVTQTPKHLITATGQRVTLRCSPRSGDLSVYWYQQSLDQGLQFLIQYYNGEERAKGNILERFSAQQFPDLHSELNLSSLELGDSALYFCASSVEGPNTGELFFGEGSRLTVL.

This clonotype has just a few counts. J is TRBJ2-7 and V is TRBV20-1; 7 positions match TRBD1. V shed 8 bases, J shed 0 bases, and the junction held 7 bases outside the gene matches. This CDR3 comprises 13 residues. The germline V gene encodes CDR1 DFQATT and CDR2 SNEGSKA (reference sequence). The CDR3 is CSSLDRDSYEQYV. In nucleotides, the CDR3 is TGCAGTTCTCTCGACAGGGACTCCTACGAGCAGTACGTC.

The chain couples TRBV10-1 to TRBJ2-7; TRBD2 aligns across 7 bases. Germline V lookup: CDR1 WNHNN, CDR2 SYGVQD (reference sequence). CDR3 length equals 12 residues. The V gene end was trimmed by 7 bases and the J gene end by 7 bases; junction bases not matched to a gene: 7. The CDR3 bases are TGCGCCAGCACCGAGCGGGACTGTGAGCAGTACTTC. It encodes CASTERDCEQYF.

In its sample, this clonotype was seen a few times. J is TRBJ2-5 and V is TRBV7-9; D may match TRBD1 or TRBD2 (5 bases each). Germline loops: CDR1 SEHNR, CDR2 FQNEAQ (reference sequence). This CDR3 has 15 residues. The V end was cut by 6 bases, the J end by 0 bases, with 14 bases between. This chain's CDR3 is CASRRRLGDQETQYF. CDR3 in DNA: TGTGCCAGCAGGCGTCGGTTGGGGGACCAAGAGACCCAGTACTTC. Full variable domain (remainder filled in from reference TRBV7-9 and TRBJ2-5): DTGVSQNPRHKITKRGQNVTFRCDPISEHNRLYWYRQTLGQGPEFLTYFQNEAQLEKSRLLSDRFSAERPKGSFSTLEIQRTEQGDSAMYLCASRRRLGDQETQYFGPGTRLLVL.

Concerning this clonotype: This may be a read error: a much more frequent sequence differs by one nucleotide. V and J are TRBV29-1 and TRBJ2-7; no firm D call. CDR3 length equals 11 residues. CDR1 and CDR2 (germline): SQVTM, ANQGSEA. The CDR3 DNA reads as TGCAACGTTGAATGGGGCTACGAGCAGTACTTC. Translated, it gives CNVEWGYEQYF.

The chain has TRBV6-1 and TRBJ2-5; 7 bases are shared with TRBD2. CDR3 length: 16 residues. CDR1 and CDR2 from the germline V gene are MNHNS and SASEGT. The trim removed 2 bases at V and 5 bases at J, leaving 11 bases unmatched. The CDR3: CASSEWGGSSQETQYF. The CDR3 DNA is TGTGCCAGCAGTGAATGGGGAGGGAGTTCTCAGGAGACCCAGTACTTC.

This clonotype was found a few times. The chain uses TRBV7-8 and TRBJ2-7; 12 bases match TRBD2. This CDR3 has 16 residues. The germline gives CDR1 SGHVS, CDR2 FQNEAQ. The V gene end was trimmed by 6 bases and the J gene end by 6 bases; junction bases not matched to a gene: 12. The CDR3, as DNA: TGTGCCAGCAGACCCGGACTAGCGGGATCCCTAGGCGAGCAGTACTTC. Protein product: CASRPGLAGSLGEQYF.

The gene calls are TRBV28 and TRBJ2-2; D ambiguous. The germline CDR1 and CDR2 sequences are MDHEN and SYDVKM. Trimming shortened V by 5 bases and J by 5 bases, and 3 bases separated the two germline ends. The CDR3 is made up of 11 amino acids. DNA of the CDR3: TGTGCCAGCAGTATTACCGGGGAGCTGTTTTTT. It translates to CASSITGELFF.

This clonotype was found a few times. The chain joins TRBV9 to TRBJ2-1; TRBD2 matches 7 bases. V shed 4 bases, J shed 4 bases, and the junction held 14 bases outside the gene matches. The CDR3 runs to 17 residues. Germline CDR1 reads SGDLS; CDR2 reads YYNGEE. CDR3 nucleotide sequence: TGTGCCAGCAGCCCAACCGCACGACTAGCCTCATACAATGAGCAGTTCTTC. As protein: CASSPTARLASYNEQFF.

This clonotype appeared many times. The chain combines TRBV20-1 with TRBJ2-7, with 7 bases fitting TRBD1. CDR1 DFQATT and CDR2 SNEGSKA come from the germline V gene (reference sequence). V was pared by 3 bases and J by 6 bases, with 5 bases of the junction left unmatched. The CDR3 is made up of 12 amino acids. The CDR3 DNA is TGCAGTGCTAGCCTACAGGGGTTCGAGCAGTACGTC. Protein: CSASLQGFEQYV.

The gene calls are TRBV25-1 and TRBJ1-2; the D is unclear. Trimming removed 0 bases at V and 4 bases at J, with 9 bases between. Germline V gene lookup returns CDR1 MGHDK and CDR2 SYGVNS. The CDR3 covers 14 residues. The CDR3 region has the DNA TGTGCCAGCAGTGAATATGGGGTCGGCTATGGCTACACCTTC. Translated: CASSEYGVGYGYTF.

This clonotype was observed a few times. The genes are TRBV28 and TRBJ1-1; possible D gene TRBD1, 6 bases. This CDR3 is built from 16 residues. Per the germline V gene, CDR1 is MDHEN and CDR2 is SYDVKM. V was trimmed by 2 bases and J by 10 bases, leaving 23 bases between them. The CDR3 is CASSLGARGPVLGAFF. In nucleotides, the CDR3 is TGTGCCAGCAGTTTAGGCGCCCGGGGGCCCGTCTTGGGAGCTTTCTTT.

V gene TRBV19 combines with J gene TRBJ2-2; D is ambiguous. The CDR3 has 14 residues. Trimming removed 2 bases at V and 2 bases at J, with 6 bases between. Germline V gene sequence: CDR1 LNHDA, CDR2 SQIVND (reference sequence). Here the CDR3 reads CASSIHSNTGELFF. The CDR3, as DNA: TGTGCCAGTAGTATACACTCAAACACCGGGGAGCTGTTTTTT.

The gene calls are TRBV7-8 and TRBJ2-1, with 12 bases matching TRBD2. Germline-derived CDR1 and CDR2 are SGHVS and FQNEAQ. The CDR3 length is 17 residues. Trimming took 3 bases from V and 2 from J; bases not matched to a gene: 5. CDR3 DNA sequence: TGTGCCAGCAGCTTTCTGACTAGCGGGGGCACCTACAATGAGCAGTTCTTC. This sequence encodes CASSFLTSGGTYNEQFF.

Ten or more counts support this clonotype. The V call is TRBV12-3 or TRBV12-4, the J call TRBJ2-1, with 8 bases lining up with TRBD2. The V gene end was trimmed by 3 bases and the J gene end by 15 bases; junction bases not matched to a gene: 4. The CDR3 covers 11 residues. DNA for the CDR3: TGTGCCAGCAGTTTCGGGAGGGATCCGTTCTTC. This sequence encodes CASSFGRDPFF.

This clonotype has at least ten counts. This chain connects TRBV5-1 to TRBJ1-1; no clear D. The CDR3 runs to 15 residues. From germline, CDR1 is SGHRS and CDR2 YFSETQ. The ends were cut back, 4 bases at V and 4 bases at J, with 17 bases in the middle. The CDR3 bases are TGCGCCAGCAGCACTGCCACAGTCGGTGGCACTGAAGCTTTCTTT. It is translated as CASSTATVGGTEAFF.

This chain connects TRBV2 to TRBJ1-1; D is perhaps TRBD1 (5 bases). Trimming took 3 bases from V and 4 from J, leaving 18 bases between them. The V gene's germline CDR1 is SNHLY and CDR2 FYNNEI. The CDR3 runs 16 residues. The CDR3 loop reads CASSDPDRADVTEAFF. The CDR3 DNA is TGTGCCAGCAGTGATCCCGACAGAGCGGACGTCACTGAAGCTTTCTTT.

In this sample, this clonotype turned up a few times. The CDR3 DNA follows: TGTGCCAGCAGCTGTACGGGACTGTGTCAAGATACGCAGTATTTT. Residues: CASSCTGLCQDTQYF. This rearrangement joins TRBV7-4 to TRBJ2-3; maybe TRBD2 (6 bases). Germline CDR1 is SGHVT and CDR2 is SQSDAQ. The CDR3 spans 15 residues. V lost 4 bases and J lost 5, with 16 bases in between.

This chain uses TRBV20-1 with TRBJ2-2; D might be TRBD2 (5 bases). The CDR3 has 13 amino acids. Germline V gives CDR1 DFQATT, CDR2 SNEGSKA (reference sequence). The ends were cut back, 5 bases at V and 3 bases at J, with 10 bases in the middle. CDR3 sequence reads: CSASPSYTGELFF. The CDR3, as DNA: TGCAGTGCTTCTCCTAGCTACACCGGGGAGCTGTTTTTT.

This clonotype turned up a few times. The rearrangement links TRBV6-1 to TRBJ2-7; 7 bases agree with TRBD2. Germline V CDR1 and CDR2: MNHNS, SASEGT. The CDR3 runs 13 residues. The junction had 11 bases not matched to a gene; V was cut back by 9 bases and J by 6 bases. The DNA of the CDR3 is TGTGCCAGTGGGAGCGGGATGGAAATCGAGCAGTACTTC. It encodes CASGSGMEIEQYF.

This clonotype showed up just a few times. The rearrangement uses TRBV13 and TRBJ2-1; 8 bases agree with TRBD2. The CDR3 runs to 15 residues. V shed 0 bases and J 8 bases; nucleotides not matched to a gene: 6. Germline V gene lookup returns CDR1 PRHDT and CDR2 FYEKMQ (reference sequence). CDR3 residues: CASSLGLAEGDEQFF. CDR3 nucleotide sequence: TGTGCCAGCAGCTTAGGACTAGCGGAGGGGGATGAGCAGTTCTTC.

This clonotype was seen many times. CDR3 sequence: CSARTGFGYTF. CDR3 DNA sequence: TGCAGTGCTAGAACAGGGTTTGGCTACACCTTC. This chain connects TRBV20-1 to TRBJ1-2; a weak D match, TRBD1 (6 bases). CDR1 is DFQATT and CDR2 is SNEGSKA in the germline V gene (reference sequence). The CDR3 consists of 11 residues. V was shortened by 2 bases and J by 7 bases, with 8 bases between the two germline ends.

The CDR3 sequence: CASSLGAGTGYGYTF. The DNA for the CDR3 is TGTGCCAGCAGTTTAGGGGCCGGGACAGGGTATGGCTACACCTTC. This chain uses TRBV12-3 or TRBV12-4 with TRBJ1-2; the match to TRBD1 covers 9 bases. The junction had 5 bases not matched to a gene; V was cut back by 1 base and J by 5 bases. This CDR3 region has 15 residues.

CDR3 amino acids: CSARFVDTQYF. The CDR3 DNA is TGCAGTGCTAGATTCGTCGATACGCAGTATTTT. The chain combines TRBV20-1 with TRBJ2-3; unclear D gene. The CDR3 has 11 residues. The V gene lost 2 bases and the J gene lost 6 bases, with 6 bases spanning the gap. Germline assignment: CDR1 DFQATT and CDR2 SNEGSKA (reference sequence).